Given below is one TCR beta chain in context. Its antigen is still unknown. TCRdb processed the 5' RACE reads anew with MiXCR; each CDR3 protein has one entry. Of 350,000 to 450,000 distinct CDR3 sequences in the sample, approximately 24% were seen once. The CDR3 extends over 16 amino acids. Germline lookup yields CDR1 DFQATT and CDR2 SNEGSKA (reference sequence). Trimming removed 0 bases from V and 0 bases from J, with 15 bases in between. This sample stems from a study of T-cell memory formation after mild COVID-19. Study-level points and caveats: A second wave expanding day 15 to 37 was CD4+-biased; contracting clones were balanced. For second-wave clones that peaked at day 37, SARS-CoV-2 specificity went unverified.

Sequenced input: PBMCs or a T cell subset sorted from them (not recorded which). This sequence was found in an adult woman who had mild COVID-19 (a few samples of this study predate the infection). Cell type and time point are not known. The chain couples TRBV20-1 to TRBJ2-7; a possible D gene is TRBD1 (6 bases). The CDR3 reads CSARDRDTDFSYEQYF. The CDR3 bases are TGCAGTGCTAGAGATCGGGACACCGATTTCTCCTACGAGCAGTACTTC.